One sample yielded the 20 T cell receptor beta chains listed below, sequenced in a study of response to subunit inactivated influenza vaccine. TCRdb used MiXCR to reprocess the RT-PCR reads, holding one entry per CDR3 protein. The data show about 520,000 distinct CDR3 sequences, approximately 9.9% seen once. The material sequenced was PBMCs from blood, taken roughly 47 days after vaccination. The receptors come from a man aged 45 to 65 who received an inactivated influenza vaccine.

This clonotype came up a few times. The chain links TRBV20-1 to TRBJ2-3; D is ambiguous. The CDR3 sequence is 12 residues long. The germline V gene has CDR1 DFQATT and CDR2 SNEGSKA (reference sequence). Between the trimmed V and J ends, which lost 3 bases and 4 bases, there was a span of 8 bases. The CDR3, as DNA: TGCAGTGCTAGTAAGCTGGCAGATACGCAGTATTTT. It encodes CSASKLADTQYF.

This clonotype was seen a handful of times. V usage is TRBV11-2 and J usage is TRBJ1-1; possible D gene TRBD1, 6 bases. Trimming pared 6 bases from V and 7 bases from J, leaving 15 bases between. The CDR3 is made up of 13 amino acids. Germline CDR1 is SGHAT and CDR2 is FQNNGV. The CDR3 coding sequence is TGTGCCAGCAGGTTCTTCGGGACAATTGAAGCTTTCTTT. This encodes CASRFFGTIEAFF.

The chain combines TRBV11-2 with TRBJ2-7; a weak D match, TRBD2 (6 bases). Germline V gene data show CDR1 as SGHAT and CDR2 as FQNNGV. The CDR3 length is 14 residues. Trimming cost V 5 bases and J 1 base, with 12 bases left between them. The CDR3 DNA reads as TGTGCCAGCAGCCCCGGCGGGAAGTCCTACGAGCAGTACTTC. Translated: CASSPGGKSYEQYF.

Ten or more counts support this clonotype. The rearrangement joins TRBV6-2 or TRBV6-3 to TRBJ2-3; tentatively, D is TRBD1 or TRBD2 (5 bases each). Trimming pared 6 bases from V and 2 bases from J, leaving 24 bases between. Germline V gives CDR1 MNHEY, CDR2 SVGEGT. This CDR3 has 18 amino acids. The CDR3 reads CASRDNPLPGRNTDTQYF. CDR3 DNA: TGTGCCAGCAGGGACAATCCGCTACCGGGACGTAACACAGATACGCAGTATTTT.

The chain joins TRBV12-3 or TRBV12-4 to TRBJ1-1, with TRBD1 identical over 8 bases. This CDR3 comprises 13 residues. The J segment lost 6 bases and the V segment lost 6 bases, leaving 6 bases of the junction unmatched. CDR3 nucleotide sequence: TGTGCCAGCAGCCGGGACAGGATTTCTGAAGCTTTCTTT. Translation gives CASSRDRISEAFF.

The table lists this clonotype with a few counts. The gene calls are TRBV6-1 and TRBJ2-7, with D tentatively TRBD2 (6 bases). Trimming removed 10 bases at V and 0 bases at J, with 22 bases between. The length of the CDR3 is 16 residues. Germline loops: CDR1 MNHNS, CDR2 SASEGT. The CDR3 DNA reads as TGTGCCACCGGAAAGGGGACTGGGATGTTCTCCTACGAGCAGTACTTC. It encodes CATGKGTGMFSYEQYF.

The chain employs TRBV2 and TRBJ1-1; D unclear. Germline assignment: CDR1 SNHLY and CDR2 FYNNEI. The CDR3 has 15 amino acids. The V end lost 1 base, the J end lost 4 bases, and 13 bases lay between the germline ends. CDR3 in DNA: TGTGCCAGCAGTGAAGTCATGGTGCTGAGCACTGAAGCTTTCTTT. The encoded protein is CASSEVMVLSTEAFF.

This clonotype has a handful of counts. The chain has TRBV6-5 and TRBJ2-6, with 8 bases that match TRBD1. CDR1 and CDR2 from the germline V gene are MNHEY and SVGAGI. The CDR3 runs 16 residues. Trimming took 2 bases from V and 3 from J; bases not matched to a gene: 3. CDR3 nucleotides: TGTGCCAGCAGTTACCCGACAGGGGTTGGGGCCAACGTCCTGACTTTC. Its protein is CASSYPTGVGANVLTF.

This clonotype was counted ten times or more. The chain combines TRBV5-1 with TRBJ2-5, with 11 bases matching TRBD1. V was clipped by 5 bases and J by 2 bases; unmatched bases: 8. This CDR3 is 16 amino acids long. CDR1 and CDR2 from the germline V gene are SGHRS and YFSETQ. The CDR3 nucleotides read TGCGCCAGCAGTCCCGGACAGGGGGCCGGTCAAGAGACCCAGTACTTC. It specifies CASSPGQGAGQETQYF.

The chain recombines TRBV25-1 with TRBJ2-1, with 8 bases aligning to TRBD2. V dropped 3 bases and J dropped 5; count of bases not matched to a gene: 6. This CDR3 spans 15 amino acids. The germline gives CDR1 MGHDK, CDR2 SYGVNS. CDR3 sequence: CASSEYSGANNEQFF. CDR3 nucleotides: TGTGCCAGCAGTGAGTATAGCGGGGCGAACAATGAGCAGTTCTTC.

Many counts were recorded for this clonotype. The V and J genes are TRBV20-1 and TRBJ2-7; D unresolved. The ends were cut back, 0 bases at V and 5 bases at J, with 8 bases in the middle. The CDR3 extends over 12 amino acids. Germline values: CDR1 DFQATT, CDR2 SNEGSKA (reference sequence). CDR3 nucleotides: TGCAGTGCTAGAGATTCTGGGCACGAGCAGTACTTC. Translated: CSARDSGHEQYF.

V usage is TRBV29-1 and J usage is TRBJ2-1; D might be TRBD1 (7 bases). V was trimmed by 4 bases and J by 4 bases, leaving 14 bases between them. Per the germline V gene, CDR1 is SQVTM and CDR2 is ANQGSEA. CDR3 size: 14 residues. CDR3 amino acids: CSVVRRGLYNEQFF. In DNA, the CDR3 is TGCAGCGTTGTTAGGAGGGGGCTTTACAATGAGCAGTTCTTC.

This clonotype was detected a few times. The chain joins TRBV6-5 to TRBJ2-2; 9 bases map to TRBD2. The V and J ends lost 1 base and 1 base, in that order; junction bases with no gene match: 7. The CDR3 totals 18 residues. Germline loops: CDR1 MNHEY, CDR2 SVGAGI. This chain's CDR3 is CASSYLGSGSGNTGELFF. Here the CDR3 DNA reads TGTGCCAGCAGTTACTTGGGTAGCGGGAGTGGGAACACCGGGGAGCTGTTTTTT.

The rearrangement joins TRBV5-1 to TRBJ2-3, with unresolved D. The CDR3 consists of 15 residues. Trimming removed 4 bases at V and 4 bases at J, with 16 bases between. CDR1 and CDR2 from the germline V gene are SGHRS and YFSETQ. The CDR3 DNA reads TGCGCCAGCAGCACCGGGCTCGCGTCAGCAGATACGCAGTATTTT. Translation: CASSTGLASADTQYF. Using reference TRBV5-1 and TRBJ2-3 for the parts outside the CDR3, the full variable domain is KAGVTQTPRYLIKTRGQQVTLSCSPISGHRSVSWYQQTPGQGLQFLFEYFSETQRNKGNFPGRFSGRQFSNSRSEMNVSTLELGDSALYLCASSTGLASADTQYFGPGTRLTVL.

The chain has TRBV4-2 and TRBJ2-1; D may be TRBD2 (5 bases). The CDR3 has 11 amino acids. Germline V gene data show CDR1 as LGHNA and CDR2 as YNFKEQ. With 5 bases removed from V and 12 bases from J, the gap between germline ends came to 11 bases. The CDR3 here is CASSSQEVQFF. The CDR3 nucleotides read TGTGCCAGCAGCTCGCAGGAGGTGCAGTTCTTC.

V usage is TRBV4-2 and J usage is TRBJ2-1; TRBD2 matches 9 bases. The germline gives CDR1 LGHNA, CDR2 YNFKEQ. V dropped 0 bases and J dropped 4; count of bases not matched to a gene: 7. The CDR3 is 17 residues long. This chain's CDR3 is CASSQDRVSGRYNEQFF. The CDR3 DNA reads TGTGCCAGCAGCCAAGATCGGGTAAGCGGGAGGTACAATGAGCAGTTCTTC.

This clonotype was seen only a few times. CDR3 coding DNA: TGTGCCTCCACACTCACAGATACGCAGTATTTT. Translating gives CASTLTDTQYF. The chain has TRBV30 and TRBJ2-3; D not certain. The germline V gene encodes CDR1 GTSNPN and CDR2 SVGIG (reference sequence). Trimming took off 7 bases at V and 2 bases at J, with 7 bases between the two ends. The CDR3 extends over 11 amino acids.

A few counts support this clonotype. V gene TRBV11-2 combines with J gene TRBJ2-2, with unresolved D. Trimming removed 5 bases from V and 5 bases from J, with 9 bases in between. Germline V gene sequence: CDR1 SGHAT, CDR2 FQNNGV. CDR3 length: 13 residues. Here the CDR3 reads CASSLPWTGELFF. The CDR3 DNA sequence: TGTGCCAGCAGCCTACCGTGGACCGGGGAGCTGTTTTTT.

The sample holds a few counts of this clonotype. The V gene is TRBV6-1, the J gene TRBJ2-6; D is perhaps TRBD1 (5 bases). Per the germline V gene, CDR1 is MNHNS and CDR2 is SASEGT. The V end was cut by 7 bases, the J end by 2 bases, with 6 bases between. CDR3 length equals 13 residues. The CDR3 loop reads CASIGAGANVLTF. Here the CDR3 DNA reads TGTGCCAGCATAGGGGCTGGGGCCAACGTCCTGACTTTC.

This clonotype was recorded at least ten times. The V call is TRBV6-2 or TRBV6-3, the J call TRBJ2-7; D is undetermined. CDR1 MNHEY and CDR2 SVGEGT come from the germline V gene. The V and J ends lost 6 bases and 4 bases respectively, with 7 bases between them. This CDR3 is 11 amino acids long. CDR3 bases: TGTGCCAGCAGCCAGATATACGAGCAGTACTTC. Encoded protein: CASSQIYEQYF.